This T cell receptor (beta chain) was retrieved from a study of blood T cell repertoires in COVID-19. Whole-study context: Samples came from the United States, Italy and Spain, spanning acute and convalescent COVID-19. Sample material is recorded as cDNA or gDNA derived from T cells, B-cell-depleted T cells, or PBMCs.

Authors' methods: Estimates of nucleated cell counts were drawn from the amplification of reference gene primers. Generated by immunoSEQ multiplex PCR, the TCRdb table keeps only in-frame clones and is missing some. Clone size and the V and J calls come from that table; the DNA yielded D and trimming. This repertoire shows roughly 120,000 clones, roughly 72% found once; its top ten account for over 5.5%. The V and J ends lost 5 bases and 2 bases respectively, with 8 bases between them. This CDR3 contains 13 residues. Germline lookup yields CDR1 LNHDA and CDR2 SQIVND (reference sequence). Patients in Seattle were enrolled during active infection, then followed longitudinally.

The V call is TRBV19, the J call TRBJ2-3, with D uncertain. The sample consisted of peripheral blood. This clonotype was obtained from an elderly man with COVID-19, enrolled during active disease. This CDR3 is CASSAEVTDTQYF. DNA for the CDR3: TGTGCCAGTAGTGCTGAGGTCACAGATACGCAGTATTTT. Full variable domain (remainder filled in from reference TRBV19 and TRBJ2-3): DGGITQSPKYLFRKEGQNVTLSCEQNLNHDAMYWYRQDPGQGLRLIYYSQIVNDFQKGDIAEGYSVSREKKESFPLTVTSAQKNPTAFYLCASSAEVTDTQYFGPGTRLTVL.